Detailed here is one TCR beta chain. This record belongs to a study of blood T cell repertoires in COVID-19. In the original processing: The authors estimated nucleated cell counts from reference gene primer amplification. Clones were sequenced by immunoSEQ multiplex PCR, and TCRdb holds only the in-frame ones, with some missing. V, J and clone size are taken as reported in that table, and D and trimming were inferred from the DNA itself. The sample yields approximately 120,000 clones, 85% seen once. The receptor's source is a man older than 75 with active or convalescent COVID-19. Sequenced material: peripheral blood.

The CDR3 nucleotides are TGTGCCAGCAGCTTAGGGGAGAGCACTGAAGCTTTCTTT. Translated: CASSLGESTEAFF. The chain carries TRBV7-9 and TRBJ1-1, with unresolved D. The CDR3 is 13 amino acids. Trimming stripped 1 base from V and 4 bases from J, with 7 bases between. Germline values: CDR1 SEHNR, CDR2 FQNEAQ (reference sequence).